The subject of this entry is one T cell receptor beta chain. Its matching antigen is unknown. The data were obtained in a study of cytomegalovirus exposure and HLA in healthy donors. Overall study findings and caveats: A later analysis linked a missense variant in DCLRE1C to the trimming of TCR beta V and J genes. Investigators reported 150 to 200 TCR beta chains as tied to cytomegalovirus. Later analysis suggested links between common viral pathogens and several top significant clusters.

PCR primers comprised 60 Vbeta and 13 Jbeta primers. The data were produced by immunoSEQ multiplex PCR, yet TCRdb's version contains in-frame clones alone and is incomplete. This table holds hundreds of thousands of clones, over 75% found once. Trimming took 4 bases from V and 4 from J, leaving 8 bases between them. CDR3 length: 12 residues. Germline V gene sequence: CDR1 MDHEN, CDR2 SYDVKM. The V call is TRBV28, the J call TRBJ2-7, with D possibly being TRBD1 (6 bases). Source material: PBMCs. The TCR originated in a male donor in good health and CMV-seronegative. Here the CDR3 DNA reads TGTGCCAGCAGTTACAGGGAATACGAGCAGTACTTC. This encodes CASSYREYEQYF.